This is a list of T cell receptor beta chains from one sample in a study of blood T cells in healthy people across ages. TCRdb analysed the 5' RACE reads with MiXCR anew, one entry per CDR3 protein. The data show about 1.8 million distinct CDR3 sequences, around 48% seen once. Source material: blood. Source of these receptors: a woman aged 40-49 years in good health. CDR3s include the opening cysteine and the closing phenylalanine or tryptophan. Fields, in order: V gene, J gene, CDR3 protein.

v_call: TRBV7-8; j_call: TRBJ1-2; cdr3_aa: CASSLPGQGANPNYGYTF
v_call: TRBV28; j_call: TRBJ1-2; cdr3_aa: CASSPGWGYGYTF
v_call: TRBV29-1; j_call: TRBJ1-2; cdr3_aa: CSAQTANYGYTF
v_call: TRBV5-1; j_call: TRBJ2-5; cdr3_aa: CASSLASSRDETQYF
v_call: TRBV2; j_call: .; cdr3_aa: CASRNPLAGGRETQYF
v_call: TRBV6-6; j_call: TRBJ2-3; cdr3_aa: CASNPVPGFSTDTQYF
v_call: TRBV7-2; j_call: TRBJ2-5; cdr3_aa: CASSFPRRNSGGEEKTQYF
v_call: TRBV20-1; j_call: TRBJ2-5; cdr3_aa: CSNHRGKGGLETQYF
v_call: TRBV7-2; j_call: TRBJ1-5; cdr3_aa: CASSLVQNQPQHF
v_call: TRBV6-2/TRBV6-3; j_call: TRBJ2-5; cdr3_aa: CATFRDRQETQYF
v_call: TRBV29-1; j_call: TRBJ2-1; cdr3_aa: CSVDGTSQDTYNEQFF
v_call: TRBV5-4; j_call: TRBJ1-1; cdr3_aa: CASSLAGAPNTEAFF
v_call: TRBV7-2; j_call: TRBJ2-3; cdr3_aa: CASSLPGRRDTQYF
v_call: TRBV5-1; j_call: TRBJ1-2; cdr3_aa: CASSLVVDYGYTF
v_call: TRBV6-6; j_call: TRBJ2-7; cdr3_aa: CASENRESYEQYF
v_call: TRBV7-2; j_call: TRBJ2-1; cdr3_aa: CASSVRPLGTDEQFF
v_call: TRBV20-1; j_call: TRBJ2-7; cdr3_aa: CSANGKNSYEQYF
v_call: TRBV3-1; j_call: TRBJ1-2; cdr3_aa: CASSQRGLGYTF
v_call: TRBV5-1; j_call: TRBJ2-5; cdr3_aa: CASSHPPTGDQETQYF
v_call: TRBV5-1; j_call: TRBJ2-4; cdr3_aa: CASSFGEVKNIQYF
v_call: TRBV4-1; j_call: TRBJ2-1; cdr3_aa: CASSQGAAGGYNEQFF
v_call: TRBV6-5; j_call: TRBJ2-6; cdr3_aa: CASSYSWGDAGANVLTF
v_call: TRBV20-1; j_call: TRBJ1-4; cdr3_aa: CSARETEGYEKLFF
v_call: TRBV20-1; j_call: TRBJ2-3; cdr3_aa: CSARPVGRSTDTQYF
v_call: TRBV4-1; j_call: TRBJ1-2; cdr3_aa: CASSQPGTGDYGYTF
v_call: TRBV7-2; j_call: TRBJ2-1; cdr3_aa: CASSPRLQGLTYNERFF
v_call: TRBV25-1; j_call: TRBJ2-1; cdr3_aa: CASSSQGLAYGVQFF
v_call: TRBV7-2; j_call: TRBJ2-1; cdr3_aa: CASSVGGDWGRGKQFF
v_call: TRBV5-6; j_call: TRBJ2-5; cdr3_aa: CASHATSGKETQYF
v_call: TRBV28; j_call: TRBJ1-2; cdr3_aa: CASSSIGVGNYGYTF
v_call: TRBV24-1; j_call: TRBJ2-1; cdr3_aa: CATSDHKTGGIGREQFF
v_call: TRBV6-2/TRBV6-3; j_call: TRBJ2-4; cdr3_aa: CASSFERLAKNIQYF
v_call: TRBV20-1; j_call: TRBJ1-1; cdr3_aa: CSARDGGDTEAFF
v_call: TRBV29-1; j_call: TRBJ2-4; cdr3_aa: CSVAEQGEQYF
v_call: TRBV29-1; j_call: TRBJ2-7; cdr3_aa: CSVDGQGPPYEQYF
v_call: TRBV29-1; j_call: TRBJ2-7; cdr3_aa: CSAWTVPEQYF
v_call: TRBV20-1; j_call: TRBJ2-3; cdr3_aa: CSARQVTITDTQYF
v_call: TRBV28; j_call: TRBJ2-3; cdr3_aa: CASSYMTGALKSRHTDTQYF
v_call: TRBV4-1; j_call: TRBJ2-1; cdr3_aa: CASSQDLSGLDEQFF
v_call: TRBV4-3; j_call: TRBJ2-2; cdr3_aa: CASSQAHMANTGELFF
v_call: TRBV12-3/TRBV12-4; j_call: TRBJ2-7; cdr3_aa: CASSYPGLVGEQYF
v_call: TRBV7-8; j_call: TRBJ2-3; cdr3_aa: CASSLGRTGGTDTQYF
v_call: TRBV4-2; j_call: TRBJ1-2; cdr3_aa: CASSQEGGSPGANYGYTF
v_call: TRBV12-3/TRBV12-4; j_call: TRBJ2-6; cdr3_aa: CASSFKGRGWSEANVLTF
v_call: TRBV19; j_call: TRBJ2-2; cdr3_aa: CASSEQGRTGELFF